A selection of T cell receptor beta chains follows, all from one sample in a study of blood T cell repertoires in COVID-19. Libraries were prepared by immunoSEQ multiplex PCR; TCRdb keeps only in-frame clonotypes and omits some of them. The sample lists approximately 70,000 clones; approximately 82% were seen once. Sequencing was performed on peripheral blood. The receptors stem from a woman over 75 with acute or convalescent COVID-19. Both conserved end residues are part of each CDR3. D genes are given only for firm matches. Rows may omit the clone size; those that give it use once, few, many or a size class.

V gene: TRBV4-2; J gene: TRBJ1-1; D gene: TRBD1; clone size: NA; CDR3 protein: CASSHVTGEMMVGTEAFF; CDR3 DNA: TGTGCCAGCAGCCACGTTACAGGGGAGATGATGGTGGGCACTGAAGCTTTCTTT
V gene: TRBV24-1; J gene: TRBJ2-1; D gene: TRBD1; clone size: NA; CDR3 protein: CATSDPRGRRGEQFF; CDR3 DNA: TGTGCCACCAGTGATCCGAGGGGGCGCCGGGGTGAGCAGTTCTTC
V gene: TRBV5-1; J gene: TRBJ1-6; D gene: TRBD1; clone size: NA; CDR3 protein: CASSLVAGTGDNSPLHF; CDR3 DNA: TGCGCCAGCAGCTTGGTAGCTGGGACAGGGGATAATTCACCCCTCCACTTT
V gene: TRBV7-8; J gene: TRBJ1-2; D gene: NA; clone size: NA; CDR3 protein: CASSLVAGNFNYGYTF; CDR3 DNA: TGTGCCAGCAGCTTAGTTGCGGGGAATTTTAACTATGGCTACACCTTC
V gene: TRBV2; J gene: TRBJ1-5; D gene: NA; clone size: NA; CDR3 protein: CASSEDRAAQPQHF; CDR3 DNA: TGTGCCAGCAGTGAAGACAGGGCTGCTCAGCCCCAGCATTTT
V gene: TRBV5-1; J gene: TRBJ2-1; D gene: TRBD1; clone size: NA; CDR3 protein: CASSLLTGGINNEQFF; CDR3 DNA: TGCGCCAGCAGCTTGTTGACAGGGGGCATTAATAATGAGCAGTTCTTC
V gene: TRBV2; J gene: TRBJ1-1; D gene: TRBD1; clone size: NA; CDR3 protein: CASSGQGAENTEAFF; CDR3 DNA: TGTGCCAGCAGTGGGCAGGGGGCCGAGAACACTGAAGCTTTCTTT
V gene: TRBV27; J gene: TRBJ2-2; D gene: NA; clone size: NA; CDR3 protein: CASILGGPGTGELFF; CDR3 DNA: TGTGCCAGCATTCTCGGGGGGCCGGGCACCGGGGAGCTGTTTTTT
V gene: TRBV2; J gene: TRBJ2-5; D gene: NA; clone size: NA; CDR3 protein: CASSEAEITRYF; CDR3 DNA: TGTGCCAGCAGTGAAGCTGAGATCACCCGGTACTTC
V gene: TRBV18; J gene: TRBJ2-1; D gene: NA; clone size: NA; CDR3 protein: CASSPTGGLYNEQFF; CDR3 DNA: TGTGCCAGCTCACCGACGGGGGGCCTCTACAATGAGCAGTTCTTC
V gene: TRBV6-5; J gene: TRBJ2-1; D gene: NA; clone size: NA; CDR3 protein: CASSLPQGIGEQFF; CDR3 DNA: TGTGCCAGCAGTTTACCGCAGGGGATCGGTGAGCAGTTCTTC
V gene: TRBV18; J gene: TRBJ2-3; D gene: TRBD2; clone size: NA; CDR3 protein: CASSRDLAGYADTQYF; CDR3 DNA: TGTGCCAGCTCACGAGATCTAGCGGGGTATGCAGATACGCAGTATTTT
V gene: TRBV5-4; J gene: TRBJ1-1; D gene: NA; clone size: NA; CDR3 protein: CASSLMQGSEAFF; CDR3 DNA: TGTGCCAGCAGCTTGATGCAGGGTAGTGAAGCTTTCTTT
V gene: TRBV7-7; J gene: TRBJ2-5; D gene: TRBD1; clone size: few; CDR3 protein: CASSLRTGGLETQYF; CDR3 DNA: TGTGCTAGCAGCTTACGGACAGGGGGCTTGGAGACCCAGTACTTC
V gene: TRBV3-1/TRBV3-2; J gene: TRBJ2-3; D gene: NA; clone size: NA; CDR3 protein: CASSQANQGDTQYF; CDR3 DNA: TGTGCCAGCAGCCAAGCCAACCAGGGGGATACGCAGTATTTT
V gene: TRBV21-1; J gene: TRBJ2-7; D gene: NA; clone size: NA; CDR3 protein: CASASGGPSYEQYF; CDR3 DNA: TGTGCCAGCGCTAGCGGGGGACCCTCCTACGAGCAGTACTTC
V gene: TRBV12-3/TRBV12-4; J gene: TRBJ2-7; D gene: NA; clone size: NA; CDR3 protein: CASSQTSEQYF; CDR3 DNA: TGTGCCAGCAGCCAAACTAGCGAGCAGTACTTC
V gene: TRBV4-1; J gene: TRBJ2-1; D gene: TRBD1; clone size: few; CDR3 protein: CASSKGTGGTHLSYNEQFF; CDR3 DNA: TGCGCCAGCAGCAAAGGGACAGGGGGCACACATCTATCCTACAATGAGCAGTTCTTC
V gene: TRBV27; J gene: TRBJ1-1; D gene: TRBD1; clone size: NA; CDR3 protein: CASSLGQGQGGTEAFF; CDR3 DNA: TGTGCCAGCAGCCTAGGACAGGGCCAGGGGGGCACTGAAGCTTTCTTT
V gene: TRBV12-3/TRBV12-4; J gene: TRBJ2-5; D gene: TRBD1; clone size: once; CDR3 protein: CASSFGTGTTQYF; CDR3 DNA: TGTGCCAGCAGTTTCGGGACAGGGACGACGCAGTACTTC
V gene: TRBV7-9; J gene: TRBJ2-5; D gene: NA; clone size: NA; CDR3 protein: CASSLTPEETQYF; CDR3 DNA: TGTGCCAGCAGCCTAACTCCCGAAGAGACCCAGTACTTC
V gene: TRBV2; J gene: TRBJ2-5; D gene: TRBD1; clone size: NA; CDR3 protein: CASSERTGAETQYF; CDR3 DNA: TGTGCCAGCAGTGAGAGGACAGGGGCAGAGACCCAGTACTTC
V gene: TRBV7-9; J gene: TRBJ2-6; D gene: TRBD1; clone size: NA; CDR3 protein: CASSTQTGTDVSGANVLTF; CDR3 DNA: TGTGCCAGCAGCACCCAAACCGGGACAGATGTCTCTGGGGCCAACGTCCTGACTTTC
V gene: TRBV27; J gene: TRBJ1-4; D gene: NA; clone size: NA; CDR3 protein: CASSSEGDEKLFF; CDR3 DNA: TGTGCCAGCAGTTCCGAGGGGGATGAAAAACTGTTTTTT
V gene: TRBV24-1; J gene: TRBJ2-4; D gene: TRBD1; clone size: NA; CDR3 protein: CATSDHGTERAKNIQYF; CDR3 DNA: TGTGCCACCAGTGACCACGGGACAGAGAGGGCCAAAAACATTCAGTACTTC
V gene: TRBV7-9; J gene: TRBJ1-6; D gene: NA; clone size: few; CDR3 protein: CASRLGAPGSPLHF; CDR3 DNA: TGTGCCAGCAGACTTGGGGCCCCGGGCTCACCCCTCCACTTT
V gene: TRBV12-5; J gene: TRBJ1-5; D gene: NA; clone size: NA; CDR3 protein: CASGPGQFNQPQHF; CDR3 DNA: TGTGCTAGTGGTCCCGGACAGTTTAATCAGCCCCAGCATTTT
V gene: TRBV19; J gene: TRBJ1-5; D gene: NA; clone size: NA; CDR3 protein: CASRLLNSNQPQHF; CDR3 DNA: TGTGCCAGTAGATTACTGAATAGCAATCAGCCCCAGCATTTT
V gene: TRBV3-1/TRBV3-2; J gene: TRBJ2-2; D gene: NA; clone size: NA; CDR3 protein: CASSQGSWAGANTGELFF; CDR3 DNA: TGTGCCAGCAGCCAAGGTTCCTGGGCAGGGGCAAACACCGGGGAGCTGTTTTTT